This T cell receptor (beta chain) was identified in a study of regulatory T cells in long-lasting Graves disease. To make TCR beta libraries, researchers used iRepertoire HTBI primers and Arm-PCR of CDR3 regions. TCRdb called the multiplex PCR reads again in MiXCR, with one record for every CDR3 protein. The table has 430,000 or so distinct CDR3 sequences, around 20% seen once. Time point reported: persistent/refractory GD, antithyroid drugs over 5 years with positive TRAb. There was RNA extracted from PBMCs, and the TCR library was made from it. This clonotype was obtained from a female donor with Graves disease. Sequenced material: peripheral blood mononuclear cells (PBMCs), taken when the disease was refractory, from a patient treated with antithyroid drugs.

This chain's CDR3 is CATSGQDEQFF. The CDR3 DNA reads as TGTGCCACCAGCGGACAGGATGAGCAGTTCTTC. The V call is TRBV15, the J call TRBJ2-1; 7 bases line up with TRBD1. This CDR3 has 11 amino acids. V trimming: 5 bases; J trimming: 8 bases; junction bases outside the gene matches: 0. CDR1 and CDR2 (germline): LNHNV, YYDKDF (reference sequence).